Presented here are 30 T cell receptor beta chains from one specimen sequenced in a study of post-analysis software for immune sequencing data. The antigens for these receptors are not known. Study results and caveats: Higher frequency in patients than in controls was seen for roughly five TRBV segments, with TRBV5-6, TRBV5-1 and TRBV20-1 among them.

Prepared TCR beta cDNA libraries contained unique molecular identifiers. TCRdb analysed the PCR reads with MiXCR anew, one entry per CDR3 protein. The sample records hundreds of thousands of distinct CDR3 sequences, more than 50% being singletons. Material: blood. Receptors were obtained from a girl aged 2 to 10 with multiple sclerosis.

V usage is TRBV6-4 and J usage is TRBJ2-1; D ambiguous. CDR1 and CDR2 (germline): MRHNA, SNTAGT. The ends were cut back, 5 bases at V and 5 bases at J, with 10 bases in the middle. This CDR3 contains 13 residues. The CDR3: CASSISTDNEQFF. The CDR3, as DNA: TGTGCCAGCAGTATCTCCACAGACAATGAGCAGTTCTTC.

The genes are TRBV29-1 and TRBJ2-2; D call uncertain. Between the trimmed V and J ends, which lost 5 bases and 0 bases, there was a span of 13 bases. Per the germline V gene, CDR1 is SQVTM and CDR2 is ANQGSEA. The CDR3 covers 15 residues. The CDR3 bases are TGCAGCGTTTCTCGTTATCAGTCGAACACCGGGGAGCTGTTTTTT. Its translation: CSVSRYQSNTGELFF.

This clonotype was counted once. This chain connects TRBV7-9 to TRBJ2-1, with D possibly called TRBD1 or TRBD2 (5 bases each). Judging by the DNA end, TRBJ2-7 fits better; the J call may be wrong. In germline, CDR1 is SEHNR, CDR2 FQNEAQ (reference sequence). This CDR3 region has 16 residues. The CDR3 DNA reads TGTGCCAGCAGCTTTGGTACGGGACCTTCCTACAATGAGCAGTACTTC. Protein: CASSFGTGPSYNEQYF.

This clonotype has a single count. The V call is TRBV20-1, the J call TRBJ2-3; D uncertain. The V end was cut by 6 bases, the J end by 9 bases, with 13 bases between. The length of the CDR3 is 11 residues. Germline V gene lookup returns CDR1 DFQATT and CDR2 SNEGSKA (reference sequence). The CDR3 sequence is CSAGPLDTQYF. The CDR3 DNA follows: TGCAGTGCCGGGCCCCTAGACACGCAGTATTTT.

This CDR3 is CSARTRGTGYQETQYF. The DNA for the CDR3 is TGCAGTGCTAGAACCCGAGGGACGGGGTACCAAGAGACCCAGTACTTC. The chain links TRBV20-1 to TRBJ2-5, with D possibly called TRBD1 or TRBD2 (5 bases each). Germline CDR1 is DFQATT and CDR2 is SNEGSKA (reference sequence). This CDR3 spans 16 amino acids. V lost 2 bases to trimming and J lost 0 bases, with 16 bases between them.

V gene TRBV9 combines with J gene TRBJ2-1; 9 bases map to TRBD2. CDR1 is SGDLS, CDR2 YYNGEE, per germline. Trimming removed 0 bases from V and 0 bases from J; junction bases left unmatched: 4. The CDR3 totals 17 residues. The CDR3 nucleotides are TGTGCCAGCAGCGTAGGAGGTAGCGGGAGCTCCTACAATGAGCAGTTCTTC. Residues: CASSVGGSGSSYNEQFF.

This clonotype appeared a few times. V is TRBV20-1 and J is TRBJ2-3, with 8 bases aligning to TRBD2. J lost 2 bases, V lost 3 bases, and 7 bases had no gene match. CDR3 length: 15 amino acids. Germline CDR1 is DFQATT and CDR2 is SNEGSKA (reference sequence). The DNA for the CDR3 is TGCAGTGCTAGGGCGACTAGCGAGCACACAGATACGCAGTATTTT. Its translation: CSARATSEHTDTQYF.

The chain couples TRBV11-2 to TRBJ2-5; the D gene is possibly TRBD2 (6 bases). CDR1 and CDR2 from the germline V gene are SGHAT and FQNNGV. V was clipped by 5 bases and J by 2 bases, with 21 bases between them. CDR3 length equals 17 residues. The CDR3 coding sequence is TGTGCCAGCAGCCGATTTGGAAACTCCGGGGGTCAAGAGACCCAGTACTTC. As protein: CASSRFGNSGGQETQYF.

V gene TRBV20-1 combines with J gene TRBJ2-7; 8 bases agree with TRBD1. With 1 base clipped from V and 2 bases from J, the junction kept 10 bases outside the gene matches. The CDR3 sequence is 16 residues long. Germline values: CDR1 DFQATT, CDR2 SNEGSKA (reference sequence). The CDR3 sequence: CSARVRGQGQTYEQYF. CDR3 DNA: TGCAGTGCTAGAGTTCGAGGACAGGGCCAGACCTACGAGCAGTACTTC.

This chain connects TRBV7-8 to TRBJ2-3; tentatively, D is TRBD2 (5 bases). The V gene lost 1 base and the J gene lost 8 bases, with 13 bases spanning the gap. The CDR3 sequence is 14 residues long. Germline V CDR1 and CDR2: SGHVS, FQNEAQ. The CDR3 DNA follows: TGTGCCAGCAGCTTAGGGGCTAGCTCAGTTACGCAGTATTTT. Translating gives CASSLGASSVTQYF.

The CDR3, as DNA: TGCAGCGGGGACGGACAGCCGGACGGCTACACCTTC. Translating it yields CSGDGQPDGYTF. This chain connects TRBV29-1 to TRBJ1-2; possible D gene TRBD1, 6 bases. The V end lost 7 bases, the J end lost 8 bases, and 17 bases lay between the germline ends. Germline assignment: CDR1 SQVTM and CDR2 ANQGSEA. The CDR3 extends over 12 amino acids.

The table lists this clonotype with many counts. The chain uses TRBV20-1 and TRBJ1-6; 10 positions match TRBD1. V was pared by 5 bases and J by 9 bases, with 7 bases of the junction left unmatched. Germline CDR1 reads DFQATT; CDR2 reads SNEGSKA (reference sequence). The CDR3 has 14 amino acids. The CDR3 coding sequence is TGCAGTGCTCCACCCGGGACAGGGGTTTCACCCCTCCACTTT. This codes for CSAPPGTGVSPLHF.

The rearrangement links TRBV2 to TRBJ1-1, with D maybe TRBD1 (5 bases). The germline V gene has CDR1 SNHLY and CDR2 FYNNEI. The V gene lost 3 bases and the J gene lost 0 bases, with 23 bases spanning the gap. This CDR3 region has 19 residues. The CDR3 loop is CASSDQGKFNEGMNTEAFF. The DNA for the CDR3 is TGTGCCAGCAGTGATCAGGGAAAATTTAATGAAGGGATGAACACTGAAGCTTTCTTT.

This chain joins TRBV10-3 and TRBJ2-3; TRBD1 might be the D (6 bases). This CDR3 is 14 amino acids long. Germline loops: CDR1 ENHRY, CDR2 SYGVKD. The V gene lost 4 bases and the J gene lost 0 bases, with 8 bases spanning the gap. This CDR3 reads CAISVDSSTDTQYF. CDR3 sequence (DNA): TGTGCCATCAGTGTGGACAGTAGCACAGATACGCAGTATTTT.

CDR3 coding DNA: TGTGCCAGCAGCCCTCAGCAGGGAAGCGATGAGCAGTACTTC. Its translation is CASSPQQGSDEQYF. The gene calls are TRBV4-2 and TRBJ2-5, with TRBD1 as a possible D gene (5 bases). CDR3 size: 14 residues. With 4 bases removed from V and 11 bases from J, the gap between germline ends came to 20 bases. In germline, CDR1 is LGHNA, CDR2 YNFKEQ.

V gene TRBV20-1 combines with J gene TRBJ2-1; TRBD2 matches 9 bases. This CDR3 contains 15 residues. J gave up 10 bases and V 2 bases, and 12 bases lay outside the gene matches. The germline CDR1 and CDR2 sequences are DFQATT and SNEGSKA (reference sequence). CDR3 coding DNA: TGCAGTGCTAGACCGGGTACTAGCGGGTGGGGGGAGCAGTTCTTC. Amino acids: CSARPGTSGWGEQFF.

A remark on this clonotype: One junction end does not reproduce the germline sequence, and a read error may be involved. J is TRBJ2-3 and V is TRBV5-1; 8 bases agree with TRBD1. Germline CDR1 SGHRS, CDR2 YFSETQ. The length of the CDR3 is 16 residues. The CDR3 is CASSVGRAGGTDTQYF. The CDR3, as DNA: TGCGCCAGCAGCGTTGGAAGGGCAGGGGGCACGGATACGCAGTATTTT.

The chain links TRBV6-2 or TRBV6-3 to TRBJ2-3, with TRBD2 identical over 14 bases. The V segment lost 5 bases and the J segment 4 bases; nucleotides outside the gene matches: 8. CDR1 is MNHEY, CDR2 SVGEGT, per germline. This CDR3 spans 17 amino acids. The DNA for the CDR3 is TGTGCCAGCAGTCCCGAGACTAGCGGGAGGGCCTCAGATACGCAGTATTTT. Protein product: CASSPETSGRASDTQYF.

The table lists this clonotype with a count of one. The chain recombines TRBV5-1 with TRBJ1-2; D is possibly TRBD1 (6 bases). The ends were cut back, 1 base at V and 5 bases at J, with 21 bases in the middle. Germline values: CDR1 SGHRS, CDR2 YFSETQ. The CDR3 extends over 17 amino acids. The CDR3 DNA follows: TGCGCCAGCAGCTTGTTCGGGGGCTCGCTGCGCGGTTATGGCTACACCTTC. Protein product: CASSLFGGSLRGYGYTF.

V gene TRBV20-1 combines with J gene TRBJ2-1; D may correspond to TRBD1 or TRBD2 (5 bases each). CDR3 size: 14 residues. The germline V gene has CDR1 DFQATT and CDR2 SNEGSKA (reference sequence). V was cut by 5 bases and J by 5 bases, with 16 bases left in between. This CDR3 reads CSAGDGTVHNEQFF. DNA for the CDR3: TGCAGTGCTGGGGACGGAACGGTGCACAATGAGCAGTTCTTC.

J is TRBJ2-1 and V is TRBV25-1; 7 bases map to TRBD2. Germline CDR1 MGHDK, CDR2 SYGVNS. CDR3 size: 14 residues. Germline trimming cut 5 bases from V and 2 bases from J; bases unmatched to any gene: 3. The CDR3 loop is CASSSSGPYNEQFF. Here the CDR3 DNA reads TGTGCCAGCAGTTCTAGCGGTCCCTACAATGAGCAGTTCTTC. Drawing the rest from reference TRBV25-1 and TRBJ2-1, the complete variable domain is EADIYQTPRYLVIGTGKKITLECSQTMGHDKMYWYQQDPGMELHLIHYSYGVNSTEKGDLSSESTVSRIRTEHFPLTLESARPSHTSQYLCASSSSGPYNEQFFGPGTRLTVL.

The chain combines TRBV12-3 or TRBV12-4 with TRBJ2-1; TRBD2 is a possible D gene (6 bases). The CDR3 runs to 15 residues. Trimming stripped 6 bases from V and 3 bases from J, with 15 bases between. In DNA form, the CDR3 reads TGTGCCAGCAGCATAGGGACTGCCTTCTACAATGAGCAGTTCTTC. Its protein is CASSIGTAFYNEQFF.

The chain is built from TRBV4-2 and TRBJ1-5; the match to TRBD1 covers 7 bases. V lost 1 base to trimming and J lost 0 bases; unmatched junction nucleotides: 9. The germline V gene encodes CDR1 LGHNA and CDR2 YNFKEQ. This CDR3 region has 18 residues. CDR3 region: CASSQVGTAGYSNQPQHF. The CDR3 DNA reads TGTGCCAGCAGCCAAGTTGGGACAGCCGGTTATAGCAATCAGCCCCAGCATTTT.

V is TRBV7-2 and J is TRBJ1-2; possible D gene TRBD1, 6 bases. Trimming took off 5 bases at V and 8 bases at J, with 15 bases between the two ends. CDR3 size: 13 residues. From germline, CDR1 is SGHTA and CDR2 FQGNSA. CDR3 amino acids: CASSRQAPGGYTF. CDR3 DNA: TGTGCCAGCAGCCGACAGGCCCCAGGGGGCTACACCTTC.

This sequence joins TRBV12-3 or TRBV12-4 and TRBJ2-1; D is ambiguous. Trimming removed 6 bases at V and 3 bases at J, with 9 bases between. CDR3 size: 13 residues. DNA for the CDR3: TGTGCCAGCAGCATGGATGGCTACAATGAGCAGTTCTTC. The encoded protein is CASSMDGYNEQFF.

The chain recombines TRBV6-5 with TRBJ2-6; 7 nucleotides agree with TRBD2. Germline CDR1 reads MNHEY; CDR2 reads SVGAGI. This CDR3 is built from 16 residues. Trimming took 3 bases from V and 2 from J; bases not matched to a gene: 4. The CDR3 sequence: CASSYGREAGANVLTF. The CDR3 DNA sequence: TGTGCCAGCAGTTATGGGAGGGAGGCTGGGGCCAACGTCCTGACTTTC.

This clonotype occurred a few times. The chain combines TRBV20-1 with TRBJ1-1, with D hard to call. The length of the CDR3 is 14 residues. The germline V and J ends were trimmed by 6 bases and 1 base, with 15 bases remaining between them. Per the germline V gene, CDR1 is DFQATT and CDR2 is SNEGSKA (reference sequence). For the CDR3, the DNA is TGCAGTGCGAGGATCGGGGTTGCGAACACTGAAGCTTTCTTT. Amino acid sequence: CSARIGVANTEAFF.

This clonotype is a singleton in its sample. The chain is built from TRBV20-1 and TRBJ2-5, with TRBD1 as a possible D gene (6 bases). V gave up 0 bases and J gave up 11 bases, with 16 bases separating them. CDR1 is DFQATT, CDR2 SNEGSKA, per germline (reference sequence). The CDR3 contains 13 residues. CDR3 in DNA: TGCAGTGCTAGAGACGGCGGACAGCCGGTGCAGTACTTC. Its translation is CSARDGGQPVQYF.

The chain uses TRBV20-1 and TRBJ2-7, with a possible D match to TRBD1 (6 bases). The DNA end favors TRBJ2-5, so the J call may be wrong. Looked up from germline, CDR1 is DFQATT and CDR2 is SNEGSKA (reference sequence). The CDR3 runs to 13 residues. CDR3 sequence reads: CSALGQTGETQYF. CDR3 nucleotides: TGCAGTGCACTAGGACAGACCGGGGAGACCCAGTACTTC.

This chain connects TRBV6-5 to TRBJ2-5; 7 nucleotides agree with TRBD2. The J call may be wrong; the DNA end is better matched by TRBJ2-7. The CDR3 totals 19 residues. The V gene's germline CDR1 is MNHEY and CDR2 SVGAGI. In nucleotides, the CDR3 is TGTGCCAGCAGTTACTCTGCTAGCGGAAGTTCCCCACTACTACTCGAGCAGTACTTC. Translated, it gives CASSYSASGSSPLLLEQYF.